This T cell receptor (beta chain) is drawn from a study of cytomegalovirus exposure and HLA in healthy donors. Study conclusions and caveats: Being productive about 90% or about 30% of the time was typical of most TCR beta V segments in an earlier analysis.

PCR primers comprised 60 Vbeta and 13 Jbeta primers. Produced via immunoSEQ multiplex PCR; TCRdb's table is partial and in-frame only. Altogether about 180,000 clones are present, approximately 80% being singletons, with the ten largest covering less than 1.5%. As for this clone: Antigen: not known.

The sample comprised PBMCs. The receptor was derived from a girl aged 5 to 17 in good health and CMV-seropositive.

The CDR3 reads CAWSSPRLNGYTF. The CDR3 DNA reads as TGTGCCTGGAGTTCGCCCAGGCTGAATGGCTACACCTTC. The chain links TRBV30 to TRBJ1-2; D remains unclear. CDR1 is GTSNPN, CDR2 SVGIG, per germline (reference sequence). Trimming removed 2 bases at V and 6 bases at J, with 13 bases between. The CDR3 is 13 residues long.